A single sample gave rise to the 22 T cell receptor beta chains below, sequenced in a study of cytomegalovirus exposure and HLA in healthy donors. PCR amplification relied on 60 Vbeta primers (plus 13 Jbeta primers). Libraries were prepared by immunoSEQ multiplex PCR; TCRdb keeps only in-frame clonotypes and omits some of them. Of approximately 53,000 clones listed, more than 65% were seen once; the top ten hold approximately 10%. The material sequenced was PBMCs. Every receptor here comes from a woman between 50 and 59 years old in good health and CMV-seronegative.

This clone was recorded a few times. The genes are TRBV27 and TRBJ1-5, with unresolved D. The V end lost 8 bases, the J end lost 7 bases, and 15 bases lay between the germline ends. Germline CDR1 and CDR2: MNHEY and SMNVEV (reference sequence). The CDR3 contains 13 residues. The CDR3 sequence: CASSPLAPQPQHF. The CDR3, as DNA: TGTGCCAGCTCTCCCCTCGCGCCCCAGCCCCAGCATTTT.

J is TRBJ2-7 and V is TRBV10-1; no reliable D call. Germline CDR1 is WNHNN and CDR2 is SYGVQD (reference sequence). CDR3 length equals 12 residues. V was cut by 4 bases and J by 2 bases, with 6 bases left in between. The CDR3 DNA reads as TGCGCCAGCAGTGCCAGTACCTACGAGCAGTACTTC. Translation: CASSASTYEQYF.

This clone has just a few counts. The same CDR3 also results from other DNA sequences found in this sample. The V and J genes are TRBV5-1 and TRBJ2-3; the D is unclear. The CDR3 contains 13 residues. In germline, CDR1 is SGHRS, CDR2 YFSETQ. V was pared by 4 bases and J by 0 bases, with 6 bases between. CDR3 amino acids: CASSPGSTDTQYF. The DNA of the CDR3 is TGCGCCAGCAGCCCGGGTAGCACAGATACGCAGTATTTT.

This clone was recorded a few times. The V gene is TRBV5-1, the J gene TRBJ1-4, with D unclear. Germline CDR1 SGHRS, CDR2 YFSETQ. The V end was cut by 0 bases, the J end by 8 bases, with 14 bases between. CDR3 length: 15 residues. CDR3 DNA sequence: TGCGCCAGCAGCTTGGCCGGAGTGGAAAACGAAAAACTGTTTTTT. It yields the protein CASSLAGVENEKLFF.

This clone was counted between two and nine times. The rearrangement uses TRBV6-6 and TRBJ2-7, with 11 bases aligning to TRBD1. Germline CDR1 is MNHNY and CDR2 is SVGAGI (reference sequence). Unmatched junction bases numbered 7, after V lost 8 bases and J lost 7 bases. The CDR3 contains 13 residues. The CDR3 loop reads CASGGQGAREQYF. The CDR3 coding sequence is TGTGCCAGCGGTGGACAGGGGGCGCGAGAGCAGTACTTC.

This rearrangement joins TRBV5-3 to TRBJ1-2; 10 bases agree with TRBD1. TRBV5-3 is an open reading frame whose function is uncertain. V gave up 2 bases and J gave up 7 bases; unmatched junction bases: 20. The CDR3 covers 19 residues. CDR3 protein: CARSFDHAGTGENIVGYTF. The CDR3, as DNA: TGTGCCAGAAGCTTTGATCATGCCGGGACAGGGGAAAATATCGTTGGCTACACCTTC.

This sequence joins TRBV2 and TRBJ2-1, with D tentatively TRBD1 (6 bases). Trimming took 6 bases from V and 10 from J, leaving 10 bases between them. CDR3 size: 11 residues. CDR1 is SNHLY and CDR2 is FYNNEI in the germline V gene. CDR3 sequence (DNA): TGTGCCAGCAGCACAGGGTTCGAGCAGTTCTTC. This codes for CASSTGFEQFF.

This clone was recorded a few times. The J gene is TRBJ1-2, the V gene TRBV4-1; 10 nucleotides align to TRBD1. The germline V gene encodes CDR1 MGHRA and CDR2 YSYEKL. Losses at the gene ends were 5 bases for V and 8 bases for J; bases not matched to a gene: 11. The CDR3 is 15 amino acids. The CDR3 nucleotides are TGCGCCAGCAGCTCCTCCCGGGACAGGGGTGAAGGCTACACCTTC. This encodes CASSSSRDRGEGYTF.

The rearrangement uses TRBV5-1 and TRBJ2-5; TRBD2 agrees at 13 bases. CDR3 length equals 16 residues. Germline CDR1 and CDR2: SGHRS and YFSETQ. V lost 1 base, J lost 5 bases, and 5 bases stayed unmatched. The CDR3 reads CASSLSWGLAGETQYF. In DNA, the CDR3 is TGCGCCAGCAGCTTGAGCTGGGGACTAGCGGGGGAGACCCAGTACTTC.

The rearrangement joins TRBV28 to TRBJ1-2, with a tentative D call TRBD1 (6 bases). This CDR3 has 15 residues. Trimming took off 7 bases at V and 4 bases at J, with 19 bases between the two ends. Germline V lookup: CDR1 MDHEN, CDR2 SYDVKM. In DNA form, the CDR3 reads TGTGCCAGCACCTTAGGGTGGGGGGGCGGCTATGGCTACACCTTC. Translating gives CASTLGWGGGYGYTF.

J is TRBJ2-6 and V is TRBV21-1; the D call TRBD1 from the table was never checked on the DNA. TRBV21-1 is a known pseudogene. There are 17 residues in the CDR3. The CDR3 DNA follows: TGTGCCAGCAGATGGGACAGGCTACCGTCTGGGGCCAACGTCCTGACTTTC. Its translation: CASRWDRLPSGANVLTF.

The rearrangement joins TRBV6-6 to TRBJ2-7; TRBD2 might be the D (6 bases). Trimming took 5 bases from V and 0 from J, leaving 17 bases between them. The germline CDR1 and CDR2 sequences are MNHNY and SVGAGI (reference sequence). The CDR3 sequence is 16 residues long. The CDR3: CASSQTGTASSYEQYF. CDR3 nucleotides: TGTGCCAGCAGTCAAACCGGGACTGCGAGCTCCTACGAGCAGTACTTC.

This rearrangement joins TRBV7-8 to TRBJ2-7; 8 nucleotides line up with TRBD1. V shed 5 bases, J shed 6 bases, and the junction held 9 bases outside the gene matches. The CDR3 runs 14 residues. Germline V gives CDR1 SGHVS, CDR2 FQNEAQ. The CDR3 sequence: CASSHRDRSGEQYF. CDR3 DNA: TGTGCCAGCAGCCACCGGGACAGGTCTGGCGAGCAGTACTTC.

The rearrangement joins TRBV29-1 to TRBJ2-7, with TRBD1 as a possible D gene (5 bases). V was clipped by 5 bases and J by 0 bases, with 11 bases between them. Looked up from germline, CDR1 is SQVTM and CDR2 is ANQGSEA. The CDR3 totals 13 residues. CDR3 DNA sequence: TGCAGCGTTCGACAGATTACCTCCTACGAGCAGTACTTC. It yields the protein CSVRQITSYEQYF.

The table lists this clone with a count of one. The rearrangement joins TRBV27 to TRBJ2-3; 8 nucleotides agree with TRBD1. The germline gives CDR1 MNHEY, CDR2 SMNVEV (reference sequence). The trim removed 8 bases at V and 3 bases at J, leaving 7 bases unmatched. CDR3 length equals 14 residues. The CDR3 loop is CASSWDRITDTQYF. The DNA for the CDR3 is TGTGCCAGCTCCTGGGACAGGATTACAGATACGCAGTATTTT.

The chain has TRBV7-8 and TRBJ1-6, with 7 nucleotides matching TRBD1. The ends lost 2 bases at V and 5 bases at J; junction bases unmatched: 0. Germline V gene sequence: CDR1 SGHVS, CDR2 FQNEAQ. This CDR3 region has 14 residues. The chain's CDR3 is CASSLQGDNSPLHF. The CDR3 DNA reads TGTGCCAGCAGCTTACAGGGGGATAATTCACCCCTCCACTTT.

This clone was seen more than once but under ten times. No conserved phenylalanine or tryptophan ends this CDR3, so it is likely a read error. No DNA is shown, since the ends of the CDR3 on it are uncertain; the CDR3 is the one TCRdb lists. The genes are TRBV13 and TRBJ1-1. The CDR3 is 15 amino acids long, termini counted. Per germline, CDR1 PRHDT and CDR2 FYEKMQ (reference sequence). CDR3 region: CASSLRGALSTEALV.

This chain joins TRBV7-2 and TRBJ2-3, with D maybe TRBD1 (6 bases). The ends were cut back, 0 bases at V and 6 bases at J, with 13 bases in the middle. Per the germline V gene, CDR1 is SGHTA and CDR2 is FQGNSA. The length of the CDR3 is 15 residues. The CDR3 DNA sequence: TGTGCCAGCAGCTTAGCGGCTGCAAGGGGGGATACGCAGTATTTT. Its protein is CASSLAAARGDTQYF.

The rearrangement uses TRBV5-1 and TRBJ2-3; 8 positions agree with TRBD2. The CDR3 runs to 14 residues. Germline V lookup: CDR1 SGHRS, CDR2 YFSETQ. V lost 5 bases to trimming and J lost 6 bases; unmatched junction nucleotides: 8. The CDR3 DNA reads as TGCGCCAGCAGTCTTAATAGCGGGATGGATACGCAGTATTTT. Its protein product is CASSLNSGMDTQYF.

The rearrangement links TRBV18 to TRBJ2-2; D may be TRBD2 (6 bases). The germline V and J ends were trimmed by 6 bases and 1 base, with 12 bases remaining between them. Germline V gene sequence: CDR1 KGHSH, CDR2 LQKENI. This CDR3 is 15 amino acids long. CDR3: CASSPGTENTGELFF. CDR3 DNA: TGTGCCAGCTCGCCCGGGACTGAGAACACCGGGGAGCTGTTTTTT.

V gene TRBV5-1 combines with J gene TRBJ1-4, with D tentatively TRBD1 (5 bases). CDR1 and CDR2 (germline): SGHRS, YFSETQ. The CDR3 runs 15 residues. Trimming removed 4 bases from V and 8 bases from J, with 18 bases in between. The CDR3 DNA follows: TGCGCCAGCAGCGATACGGCGGGGGTCGGCGAAAAACTGTTTTTT. The encoded protein is CASSDTAGVGEKLFF.

J is TRBJ2-7 and V is TRBV19; TRBD1 agrees at 9 bases. CDR1 and CDR2 from the germline V gene are LNHDA and SQIVND (reference sequence). This CDR3 is 14 amino acids long. Trimming took 6 bases from V and 6 from J; bases not matched to a gene: 9. CDR3 bases: TGTGCCAGTAGCCAAGGGACAGGGTCAGGCGAGCAGTACTTC. Protein product: CASSQGTGSGEQYF.